Shown below are 12 T cell receptor beta chains from a single sample sequenced in a study of cytomegalovirus exposure and HLA in healthy donors. It was with 60 Vbeta and 13 Jbeta primers that the PCR ran. This table comes from immunoSEQ multiplex PCR, and its TCRdb copy is limited to in-frame clones, with some not included. This specimen shows about 210,000 clones; the ten leading clones hold approximately 1%. Specimen: PBMCs. The receptors derive from a woman aged 25-40 years in good health and CMV-seropositive.

Points on this clone: One junction end does not reproduce the germline sequence, and a read error may be involved. V is TRBV5-1 and J is TRBJ2-1; the match to TRBD2 covers 11 bases. The germline gives CDR1 SGHRS, CDR2 YFSETQ. This CDR3 region has 15 residues. The CDR3 DNA is TGCGCCAGCAGGGGACTAGCGGAGGCCTACAATGGGCAGTTCTTC. Translated, it gives CASRGLAEAYNGQFF.

The rearrangement joins TRBV27 to TRBJ2-1; a possible D gene is TRBD2 (5 bases). Germline V CDR1 and CDR2: MNHEY, SMNVEV (reference sequence). CDR3 length equals 14 residues. The V gene lost 5 bases and the J gene lost 5 bases, with 13 bases spanning the gap. In nucleotides, the CDR3 is TGTGCCAGCAGTGATATAGCGATGCACAATGAGCAGTTCTTC. Its protein product is CASSDIAMHNEQFF.

The rearrangement uses TRBV2 and TRBJ2-3, with 9 positions matching TRBD2. In germline, CDR1 is SNHLY, CDR2 FYNNEI. This CDR3 is 12 amino acids long. The J segment lost 4 bases and the V segment lost 9 bases, leaving 2 bases of the junction unmatched. The CDR3 region is CARTSGSDTQYF. The CDR3 coding sequence is TGTGCCAGGACTAGCGGCTCAGATACGCAGTATTTT.

V is TRBV18 and J is TRBJ2-1, with 7 bases that match TRBD1. The CDR3 is 15 residues long. Germline loops: CDR1 KGHSH, CDR2 LQKENI. With V trimmed by 4 bases and J by 5 bases, 8 bases remained unmatched. As DNA, the CDR3 is TGTGCCAGCTCACGTACGAGAGACAGGGACAATGAGCAGTTCTTC. Amino acids: CASSRTRDRDNEQFF.

V and J are TRBV5-1 and TRBJ1-2; D remains ambiguous. The V gene's germline CDR1 is SGHRS and CDR2 YFSETQ. This CDR3 is 14 amino acids long. V lost 4 bases to trimming and J lost 4 bases, with 14 bases between them. The CDR3 bases are TGCGCCAGCAGCCCCAGGTCGGAGGCCTATGGCTACACCTTC. Amino acids: CASSPRSEAYGYTF.

The chain combines TRBV6-5 with TRBJ1-1; D might be TRBD1 (6 bases). Germline V gives CDR1 MNHEY, CDR2 SVGAGI. V was cut by 3 bases and J by 1 base, with 12 bases left in between. The CDR3 runs 15 residues. The CDR3 DNA follows: TGTGCCAGCAGTTATTTGGGGGCCTCGAACACTGAAGCTTTCTTT. Protein: CASSYLGASNTEAFF.

The J gene is TRBJ2-1, the V gene TRBV9; TRBD2 matches 9 bases. This CDR3 comprises 14 residues. Germline assignment: CDR1 SGDLS and CDR2 YYNGEE. Trimming removed 5 bases from V and 9 bases from J; junction bases left unmatched: 9. Written as DNA, the CDR3 is TGTGCCAGCAGTCGACTAGCGGACTTAGGTGAGCAGTTCTTC. Translation gives CASSRLADLGEQFF.

The V gene is TRBV5-4, the J gene TRBJ2-3, with D possibly being TRBD2 (6 bases). The CDR3 runs 15 residues. Germline CDR1 and CDR2: SGHNT and YYREEE (reference sequence). Trimming removed 6 bases from V and 0 bases from J, with 14 bases in between. CDR3 sequence reads: CASKSGLPSTDTQYF. CDR3 bases: TGTGCCAGCAAGTCGGGACTGCCGAGCACAGATACGCAGTATTTT.

J is TRBJ2-2 and V is TRBV19, with 11 bases identical to TRBD2. In germline, CDR1 is LNHDA, CDR2 SQIVND (reference sequence). Trimming removed 3 bases from V and 3 bases from J; junction bases left unmatched: 9. This CDR3 is 18 amino acids long. For the CDR3, the DNA is TGTGCCAGTAGTATTAACGTACTAGCGGGAGCCCACACCGGGGAGCTGTTTTTT. Its translation is CASSINVLAGAHTGELFF.

The chain links TRBV5-1 to TRBJ2-7; D possibly corresponds to TRBD2 (5 bases). CDR3 length: 15 amino acids. Germline V CDR1 and CDR2: SGHRS, YFSETQ. Trimming removed 4 bases from V and 13 bases from J, with 27 bases in between. CDR3 region: CASSEPSGGARIEYF. CDR3 nucleotide sequence: TGCGCCAGCAGCGAACCCAGCGGAGGAGCACGAATTGAATACTTC. Full variable domain (missing parts from reference TRBV5-1 and TRBJ2-7): KAGVTQTPRYLIKTRGQQVTLSCSPISGHRSVSWYQQTPGQGLQFLFEYFSETQRNKGNFPGRFSGRQFSNSRSEMNVSTLELGDSALYLCASSEPSGGARIEYFGPGTRLTVT.

The V and J genes are TRBV4-3 and TRBJ2-5; 8 bases map to TRBD1. The DNA end lines up better with TRBJ2-7; the J call may be wrong. Looked up from germline, CDR1 is LGHNA and CDR2 is YSLEER. This CDR3 contains 15 residues. The CDR3 DNA reads as TGCGCCAGCAGCCCCAAATATGGACAGGGCTACGAGCAGTACTTC. It encodes CASSPKYGQGYEQYF.

V is TRBV5-1 and J is TRBJ2-1; D is undetermined. This CDR3 is built from 12 residues. V lost 1 base, J lost 9 bases, and 8 bases lay in between. Germline V gives CDR1 SGHRS, CDR2 YFSETQ. The CDR3 sequence: CASSLPSPEQFF. The CDR3 DNA sequence: TGCGCCAGCAGCTTGCCTTCCCCTGAGCAGTTCTTC.